This section outlines one TCR beta chain sequence together with its context. Given a much more abundant clone one base away, this may be a read error. Without the conserved terminal phenylalanine or tryptophan, this CDR3 likely stems from a read error. From germline, CDR1 is SQVTM and CDR2 ANQGSEA. The V end lost 1 base, the J end lost 0 bases, and 11 bases lay between the germline ends. The CDR3 consists of 15 residues. Blood RNA came from unsorted whole blood; germline DNA was also extracted. No patient had received treatment, and all had chronic HBV infection. Preoperatively, peripheral blood was drawn, 4 to 4.5 milliliters in total. This entry comes from a study of tumor-infiltrating lymphocytes in primary liver carcinoma. The overall study: Those sampled were patients whose primary liver carcinoma was treated by surgical resection.

Total RNA (around 0.45 ug) served as template for TCR beta cDNA synthesis primed by a constant-region primer. Library construction for TCR beta comprised three nested multiplex PCR rounds performed with slightly modified ARM-PCR. Forward primers for TRBV1-TRBV30 and a C-beta reverse primer served the first two PCR rounds, at around 9 cycles each. MiXCR, run by TCRdb on the multiplex PCR reads, gives a single entry per CDR3 protein. The sample lists roughly 180,000 distinct CDR3 sequences; over 45% were seen once. The source material was peripheral blood. The sequence derives from a man aged 40-50 years with primary liver carcinoma and hepatitis B virus infection. The gene calls are TRBV29-1 and TRBJ2-3, with D perhaps TRBD2 (5 bases). The CDR3 DNA reads TGCAGCGTTGAAGGGGGAGTGACTAGCACAGATACGCAGTATTAT. Translating it yields CSVEGGVTSTDTQYY.